One and the same sample provided the 20 T cell receptor beta chains below, sequenced in a study of blood T cell repertoires in COVID-19. Repertoires were generated with immunoSEQ multiplex PCR, while TCRdb's copy carries only in-frame clones and drops some. The sample lists roughly 170,000 clones, 84% occurring once. Sample: peripheral blood. These receptors were obtained from a middle-aged man who had recovered from COVID-19.

The chain uses TRBV9 and TRBJ2-7; 13 nucleotides agree with TRBD2. Germline V gene lookup returns CDR1 SGDLS and CDR2 YYNGEE. J gave up 5 bases and V 3 bases, and 8 bases lay outside the gene matches. This CDR3 has 16 amino acids. In DNA form, the CDR3 reads TGTGCCAGCAGCGAAACTAGCGGGAGGGGAAGGGACGAGCAGTACTTC. It codes for CASSETSGRGRDEQYF.

This clone was seen more than once but under ten times. V gene TRBV7-2 combines with J gene TRBJ2-1; possible D gene TRBD2, 6 bases. The CDR3 spans 16 residues. V was pared by 2 bases and J by 4 bases, with 15 bases between. Germline CDR1 is SGHTA and CDR2 is FQGNSA. Here the CDR3 reads CASSLTEGSFYNEQFF. In DNA form, the CDR3 reads TGTGCCAGCAGCTTAACGGAGGGGTCCTTTTACAATGAGCAGTTCTTC.

This chain uses TRBV6-5 with TRBJ1-5, with D perhaps matching TRBD1 (6 bases). Germline CDR1 is MNHEY and CDR2 is SVGAGI. V was cut by 5 bases and J by 4 bases, with 9 bases left in between. The CDR3 runs 13 residues. This CDR3 reads CASSLQGNQPQHF. The CDR3 DNA reads TGTGCCAGCAGTCTACAGGGTAATCAGCCCCAGCATTTT.

The chain is built from TRBV6-6 and TRBJ2-7; TRBD2 matches at 10 bases. The CDR3 spans 15 residues. V dropped 8 bases and J dropped 4; count of bases not matched to a gene: 11. Germline assignment: CDR1 MNHNY and CDR2 SVGAGI (reference sequence). The CDR3 loop reads CASDKSYSGGYEQYF. CDR3 nucleotide sequence: TGTGCCAGCGATAAGTCATATAGCGGGGGGTACGAGCAGTACTTC.

This clone was found once. The J gene is TRBJ1-3, the V gene TRBV6-5, with D possibly matching TRBD1 (5 bases). V lost 5 bases and J 0 bases, leaving 11 bases between the germline ends. Looked up from germline, CDR1 is MNHEY and CDR2 is SVGAGI. The CDR3 is 15 residues long. CDR3 loop: CASSRDFGSGNTIYF. The CDR3 region has the DNA TGTGCCAGCAGTCGGGACTTTGGCTCTGGAAACACCATATATTTT.

V and J are TRBV7-8 and TRBJ2-7; no clear D. From germline, CDR1 is SGHVS and CDR2 FQNEAQ. Deletions cut 4 bases from V and 0 bases from J, with 4 bases between. The CDR3 runs 12 residues. The CDR3 DNA sequence: TGTGCCAGCAGCTCGTCCTCCTACGAGCAGTACTTC. It specifies CASSSSSYEQYF.

This clone was seen a handful of times. The chain links TRBV28 to TRBJ1-2, with 7 bases aligning to TRBD1. Trimming at V came to 6 bases and at J to 7 bases, leaving 2 bases not matched to a gene. Germline lookup yields CDR1 MDHEN and CDR2 SYDVKM. The CDR3 loop spans 11 amino acids. Written as DNA, the CDR3 is TGTGCCAGCAGAGACAGGGTTGGCTACACCTTC. Its translation: CASRDRVGYTF.

Comment on this clone: A much larger clone differs from this one at a single base, so this may be a read error. The chain has TRBV3-1 (or the pseudogene TRBV3-2) and TRBJ2-7; D might be TRBD2 (5 bases). CDR1 and CDR2 (germline): LGHDT, YNNKEL (reference sequence). The V end was cut by 0 bases, the J end by 2 bases, with 8 bases between. This CDR3 has 14 amino acids. The CDR3 reads CASSQDSGTYEQYF. The CDR3 nucleotides are TGTGCCAGCAGCCAAGATTCGGGGACCTACGAGCAGTACTTC.

The gene calls are TRBV10-3 and TRBJ2-1; no definite D call. The CDR3 spans 11 residues. The germline V gene encodes CDR1 ENHRY and CDR2 SYGVKD. Deletions cut 4 bases from V and 8 bases from J, with 6 bases between. CDR3 residues: CAISADDEQFF. The CDR3 nucleotides are TGTGCCATCAGTGCAGATGATGAGCAGTTCTTC.

The gene calls are TRBV21-1 and TRBJ1-2. TRBV21-1 constitutes a pseudogene. The CDR3 totals 18 residues. The CDR3: CASSKRGAGPKANYGYTF. The CDR3 bases are TGTGCCAGCAGCAAGCGGGGGGCGGGCCCCAAAGCTAACTATGGCTACACCTTC.

This clone was seen many times. The chain joins TRBV14 to TRBJ1-6; TRBD1 matches at 10 bases. Germline-derived CDR1 and CDR2 are SGHDN and FVKESK. The ends lost 4 bases at V and 9 bases at J; junction bases unmatched: 6. The CDR3 loop spans 15 amino acids. The CDR3 DNA follows: TGTGCCAGCAGCCTCCCCGGGACAGGGGCTTCACCCCTCCACTTT. This gives the protein CASSLPGTGASPLHF.

The chain recombines TRBV5-6 with TRBJ2-7, with TRBD2 matching over 8 bases. The CDR3 has 16 residues. Germline trimming cut 4 bases from V and 4 bases from J; bases unmatched to any gene: 13. CDR1 and CDR2 from the germline V gene are SGHDT and YYEEEE. Here the CDR3 DNA reads TGTGCCAGCAGCCCGGGTGGGAGCGGGAGTATTTACGAGCAGTACTTC. It yields the protein CASSPGGSGSIYEQYF. The full variable domain, its missing parts supplied by reference TRBV5-6 and TRBJ2-7, is DAGVTQSPTHLIKTRGQQVTLRCSPKSGHDTVSWYQQALGQGPQFIFQYYEEEERQRGNFPDRFSGHQFPNYSSELNVNALLLGDSALYLCASSPGGSGSIYEQYFGPGTRLTVT.

The chain joins TRBV4-3 to TRBJ2-3; possible D gene TRBD1, 6 bases. The CDR3 loop spans 15 amino acids. Germline V lookup: CDR1 LGHNA, CDR2 YSLEER. V shed 0 bases and J shed 3 bases, with 10 bases lying between them. The CDR3 loop is CASSQDRGGTDTQYF. In nucleotides, the CDR3 is TGCGCCAGCAGCCAAGACAGGGGCGGGACAGATACGCAGTATTTT.

This rearrangement joins TRBV5-1 to TRBJ2-7; 12 nucleotides align to TRBD1. CDR1 and CDR2 from the germline V gene are SGHRS and YFSETQ. The CDR3 runs 15 residues. With V trimmed by 3 bases and J by 6 bases, 7 bases remained unmatched. The CDR3 sequence: CASSWDRDRGLEQYF. CDR3 sequence (DNA): TGCGCCAGCAGCTGGGACCGGGACAGGGGGCTCGAGCAGTACTTC.

CDR3 region: CATSKPTGVGVNYGYTF. CDR3 bases: TGTGCCACCAGCAAGCCGACAGGGGTCGGAGTTAACTATGGCTACACCTTC. The chain recombines TRBV15 with TRBJ1-2; 8 nucleotides match TRBD1. With 4 bases clipped from V and 1 base from J, the junction kept 11 bases outside the gene matches. Germline values: CDR1 LNHNV, CDR2 YYDKDF (reference sequence). CDR3 length equals 17 residues.

A remark on this clone: Compared with germline, one end of the junction differs, possibly owing to a read error. V and J are TRBV19 and TRBJ2-5, with D perhaps matching TRBD1 (6 bases). Germline V gives CDR1 LNHDA, CDR2 SQIVND (reference sequence). The CDR3 spans 17 residues. CDR3 DNA sequence: TGTGCCAGTAGTAGCTTATCGAACAGGGTGACCCAAGGGACCCAGTACTTC. Translation: CASSSLSNRVTQGTQYF.

This chain links TRBV10-3 with TRBJ1-6, with D unresolved. Germline CDR1 reads ENHRY; CDR2 reads SYGVKD. There are 17 residues in the CDR3. The V and J ends lost 3 bases and 0 bases respectively, with 12 bases between them. The CDR3 here is CAISERGRDSYNSPLHF. DNA for the CDR3: TGTGCCATCAGTGAACGGGGAAGGGACTCCTATAATTCACCCCTCCACTTT.

The chain combines TRBV7-4 with TRBJ1-1; D possibly corresponds to TRBD1 (6 bases). V lost 6 bases and J 0 bases, leaving 20 bases between the germline ends. The germline V gene has CDR1 SGHVT and CDR2 SQSDAQ. The CDR3 spans 17 residues. CDR3 residues: CASSFSRQDTMNTEAFF. Here the CDR3 DNA reads TGTGCCAGCAGTTTTTCGCGACAGGACACCATGAACACTGAAGCTTTCTTT.

The chain uses TRBV12-3 or TRBV12-4 and TRBJ1-5; TRBD1 is a possible D gene (5 bases). V was trimmed by 8 bases and J by 7 bases, leaving 9 bases between them. The CDR3 extends over 11 amino acids. CDR3 coding DNA: TGTGCCAGCTCGAAGGGGCAGCCCCAGCATTTT. Encoded protein: CASSKGQPQHF.

On this clone: Other DNA sequences in this specimen translate into the identical CDR3. V is TRBV27 and J is TRBJ1-5; 7 positions match TRBD1. The V gene end was trimmed by 2 bases and the J gene end by 4 bases; junction bases not matched to a gene: 2. In germline, CDR1 is MNHEY, CDR2 SMNVEV (reference sequence). CDR3 length: 14 residues. This CDR3 reads CASSLRQGNQPQHF. The CDR3 bases are TGTGCCAGCAGTTTACGACAGGGAAATCAGCCCCAGCATTTT.